This T cell receptor (beta chain) is from a study of CD8+ T cells in alopecia areata. Background on the study: Those patients who were treated received oral tofacitinib, which was given at 5 to 10 mg twice daily for moderate-to-severe alopecia areata.

Deletions cut 0 bases from V and 5 bases from J, with 14 bases between. The CDR3 extends over 15 amino acids. Germline CDR1 and CDR2: SGHDT and YYEEEE. This sample's treatment: oral pan-JAK inhibitor, 5-10 mg twice daily. Study findings and constraints: It was lesional scalp, especially alopecia totalis/universalis, that showed higher clonality than normal scalp.

As concerns this clone: The antigen is not known.

Sequencing templates came from extracted RNA that was reverse transcribed into cDNA. Produced via immunoSEQ multiplex PCR; TCRdb's table is partial and in-frame only. The sample includes approximately 140,000 clones, 86% of them seen just once. The specimen comprised CD8+ T cells sorted from blood, sampled at week 4, from a patient treated with tofacitinib. The receptor was isolated from a human donor with alopecia areata. The chain uses TRBV5-6 and TRBJ2-5, with D possibly TRBD1 on 6 matching bases. The CDR3 sequence: CASSLAAGVGETQYF. CDR3 nucleotides: TGTGCCAGCAGCTTGGCCGCAGGGGTAGGTGAGACCCAGTACTTC.